One sample yielded the 29 T cell receptor beta chains listed below, sequenced in a study of CD8 T cells in ankylosing spondylitis. One entry per CDR3 protein, called by TCRdb with MiXCR from the 5' RACE reads. Seen here are around 340,000 distinct CDR3 sequences, roughly 22% observed once, and the top ten hold over 10%. Sequencing input: blood, either unsorted or a sorted T cell fraction (not recorded which). The receptors shown here come from a male donor with ankylosing spondylitis or in good health (not recorded which).

This clonotype was seen a handful of times. This rearrangement joins TRBV3-1 to TRBJ2-3; perhaps TRBD2 as D (5 bases). Germline V gene lookup returns CDR1 LGHDT and CDR2 YNNKEL (reference sequence). There are 18 residues in the CDR3. Trimming took 3 bases from V and 1 from J, leaving 20 bases between them. DNA of the CDR3: TGTGCCAGCAGCCAGAAATATGATGAGTTCGGGGGCACAGATACGCAGTATTTT. The encoded protein is CASSQKYDEFGGTDTQYF.

This clonotype showed up just a few times. This chain links TRBV4-1 with TRBJ2-2; 7 nucleotides agree with TRBD1. Germline loops: CDR1 MGHRA, CDR2 YSYEKL. V shed 4 bases and J 6 bases; nucleotides not matched to a gene: 17. The CDR3 has 18 amino acids. The CDR3 DNA reads TGCGCCAGCAGCCCCCCAGGGTACCCGACAGGGCGTGCCGGGGAGCTGTTTTTT. Translation gives CASSPPGYPTGRAGELFF.

This clonotype was found many times. The rearrangement uses TRBV6-1 and TRBJ1-5; D is ambiguous. This CDR3 region has 14 residues. Germline assignment: CDR1 MNHNS and CDR2 SASEGT. The V end was cut by 1 base, the J end by 7 bases, with 11 bases between. Here the CDR3 reads CASSEGTESQPQHF. The CDR3 region has the DNA TGTGCCAGCAGTGAAGGAACCGAGAGCCAGCCCCAGCATTTT.

This chain links TRBV6-1 with TRBJ2-1; possible D gene TRBD1, 5 bases. This CDR3 is built from 15 residues. Deletions cut 0 bases from V and 2 bases from J, with 8 bases between. CDR1 MNHNS and CDR2 SASEGT come from the germline V gene. This chain's CDR3 is CASSEAQGTYNEQFF. The CDR3 bases are TGTGCCAGCAGTGAAGCGCAGGGCACCTACAATGAGCAGTTCTTC.

The rearrangement links TRBV29-1 to TRBJ2-6; D unresolved. Germline V gives CDR1 SQVTM, CDR2 ANQGSEA. The CDR3 runs to 17 residues. With 1 base removed from V and 1 base from J, the gap between germline ends came to 14 bases. As DNA, the CDR3 is TGCAGCGTTGAAGTAGGATTGGTAGCTTCTGGGGCCAACGTCCTGACTTTC. Encoded protein: CSVEVGLVASGANVLTF.

V gene TRBV28 combines with J gene TRBJ2-1; 7 bases line up with TRBD1. The CDR3 runs to 16 residues. J lost 6 bases, V lost 1 base, and 9 bases had no gene match. CDR1 MDHEN and CDR2 SYDVKM come from the germline V gene. Here the CDR3 DNA reads TGTGCCAGCAGTTTATCGAGGGGGCAGGTCCTCAATGAGCAGTTCTTC. This codes for CASSLSRGQVLNEQFF. The full variable domain, rest sourced from reference TRBV28 and TRBJ2-1, is DVKVTQSSRYLVKRTGEKVFLECVQDMDHENMFWYRQDPGLGLRLIYFSYDVKMKEKGDIPEGYSVSREKKERFSLILESASTNQTSMYLCASSLSRGQVLNEQFFGPGTRLTVL.

The sample holds a few counts of this clonotype. J is TRBJ1-2 and V is TRBV4-1; D unclear. The CDR3 is 16 residues long. Between the trimmed V and J ends, which lost 1 base and 4 bases, there was a span of 16 bases. In germline, CDR1 is MGHRA, CDR2 YSYEKL. CDR3 in amino acids: CASSQVGGAGAYGYTF. As DNA, the CDR3 is TGCGCCAGCAGCCAAGTGGGAGGAGCAGGAGCCTATGGCTACACCTTC.

The chain recombines TRBV27 with TRBJ2-7; 8 bases line up with TRBD1. The CDR3 spans 13 residues. CDR1 and CDR2 (germline): MNHEY, SMNVEV (reference sequence). Trimming removed 5 bases from V and 6 bases from J; junction bases left unmatched: 6. CDR3 DNA: TGTGCCAGCAGTGCGGGACAGGTATCCGAGCAGTACTTC. As protein: CASSAGQVSEQYF.

This clonotype was seen more than once but under ten times. The genes are TRBV7-8 and TRBJ2-3; D tentatively reads TRBD1 or TRBD2 (5 bases each). Trimming stripped 6 bases from V and 3 bases from J, with 19 bases between. Germline CDR1 reads SGHVS; CDR2 reads FQNEAQ. The CDR3 consists of 16 residues. The CDR3 sequence: CASRPGGERWTDTQYF. The CDR3 DNA reads TGTGCCAGCAGACCTGGGGGAGAGCGATGGACAGATACGCAGTATTTT. Drawing the rest from reference TRBV7-8 and TRBJ2-3, the complete variable domain is GAGVSQSPRYKVAKRGQDVALRCDPISGHVSLFWYQQALGQGPEFLTYFQNEAQLDKSGLPSDRFFAERPEGSVSTLKIQRTQQEDSAVYLCASRPGGERWTDTQYFGPGTRLTVL.

A single count supports this clonotype. The chain uses TRBV6-1 and TRBJ2-5, with 8 bases aligning to TRBD2. The CDR3 is 16 amino acids. Germline trimming cut 6 bases from V and 4 bases from J; bases unmatched to any gene: 13. Germline V lookup: CDR1 MNHNS, CDR2 SASEGT. The CDR3 coding sequence is TGTGCCAGCAGAAAGCCTGGGCGGGGGGCCCCAGAGACCCAGTACTTC. It is translated as CASRKPGRGAPETQYF.

V usage is TRBV2 and J usage is TRBJ2-5; D unresolved. Trimming took off 4 bases at V and 1 base at J, with 10 bases between the two ends. The germline V gene has CDR1 SNHLY and CDR2 FYNNEI. The CDR3 covers 14 residues. Here the CDR3 reads CASSVGHIQETQYF. The CDR3, as DNA: TGTGCCAGCAGTGTAGGCCACATCCAAGAGACCCAGTACTTC.

This sequence joins TRBV7-2 and TRBJ1-2; D gene ambiguous. Germline assignment: CDR1 SGHTA and CDR2 FQGNSA. This CDR3 region has 13 residues. V lost 1 base and J lost 4, with 7 bases in between. CDR3 sequence reads: CASSLEGFYGYTF. The CDR3 nucleotides are TGTGCCAGCAGCTTAGAAGGGTTCTATGGCTACACCTTC.

A few counts support this clonotype. This rearrangement joins TRBV27 to TRBJ2-2; TRBD2 is a possible D gene (6 bases). V was cut by 5 bases and J by 4 bases, with 14 bases left in between. Germline V lookup: CDR1 MNHEY, CDR2 SMNVEV (reference sequence). The CDR3 extends over 15 amino acids. The CDR3 is CASSLTSLSTGELFF. CDR3 sequence (DNA): TGTGCCAGCAGTCTCACTAGCCTTAGCACCGGGGAGCTGTTTTTT.

V is TRBV20-1 and J is TRBJ2-7, with D perhaps given as TRBD1 or TRBD2 (5 bases each). This CDR3 comprises 14 residues. Germline V gene sequence: CDR1 DFQATT, CDR2 SNEGSKA (reference sequence). V lost 6 bases to trimming and J lost 5 bases, with 20 bases between them. Here the CDR3 reads CSATWDLAPHEQYF. The CDR3 region has the DNA TGCAGTGCCACCTGGGACCTCGCCCCCCACGAGCAGTACTTC.

The chain has TRBV6-5 and TRBJ2-3; D not resolved. CDR1 and CDR2 (germline): MNHEY, SVGAGI. Trimming cost V 1 base and J 2 bases, with 7 bases left between them. CDR3 size: 14 residues. CDR3 DNA sequence: TGTGCCAGCAGTTACTTTGGACCCACAGATACGCAGTATTTT. It is translated as CASSYFGPTDTQYF.

This chain links TRBV25-1 with TRBJ2-3; D unclear. V lost 3 bases and J 4 bases, leaving 17 bases between the germline ends. The CDR3 spans 16 residues. Per the germline V gene, CDR1 is MGHDK and CDR2 is SYGVNS. As DNA, the CDR3 is TGTGCCAGCAGTGAGGATCGGGTCGGTTTGGCAGATACGCAGTATTTT. This encodes CASSEDRVGLADTQYF.

The V and J genes are TRBV7-9 and TRBJ1-6; 7 nucleotides align to TRBD1. The CDR3 is 14 residues long. The trim removed 6 bases at V and 9 bases at J, leaving 8 bases unmatched. The germline V gene encodes CDR1 SEHNR and CDR2 FQNEAQ (reference sequence). The CDR3, as DNA: TGTGCCAGCAGAAACAGGGGTGAGGGTTCACCCCTCCACTTT. It yields the protein CASRNRGEGSPLHF.

The chain couples TRBV20-1 to TRBJ2-7; 7 bases are a match to TRBD2. J gave up 3 bases and V 1 base, and 6 bases lay outside the gene matches. This CDR3 region has 14 residues. CDR1 and CDR2 from the germline V gene are DFQATT and SNEGSKA (reference sequence). The CDR3 region has the DNA TGCAGTGCTAGAGCCACGGGGGGAGTCTACGAGCAGTACTTC. Amino acid sequence: CSARATGGVYEQYF.

The V gene is TRBV5-1, the J gene TRBJ2-7; the match to TRBD1 covers 11 bases. The CDR3 extends over 17 amino acids. Trimming at V came to 4 bases and at J to 3 bases, leaving 12 bases not matched to a gene. Germline V gene lookup returns CDR1 SGHRS and CDR2 YFSETQ. The CDR3 DNA is TGCGCCAGCAGCCAGAGAATGGACAGGGGGCTGTACTACGAGCAGTACTTC. This translates into CASSQRMDRGLYYEQYF.

This clonotype was observed a handful of times. The gene calls are TRBV4-2 and TRBJ2-3; 9 bases are a match to TRBD2. From germline, CDR1 is LGHNA and CDR2 YNFKEQ. Trimming cost V 0 bases and J 6 bases; bases outside gene matches: 16. This CDR3 contains 19 residues. The CDR3 region is CASSQDGRASGVLWDTQYF. CDR3 sequence (DNA): TGTGCCAGCAGCCAAGACGGGAGGGCTAGCGGGGTTCTGTGGGATACGCAGTATTTT.

This clonotype was detected only a few times. This rearrangement joins TRBV12-3 or TRBV12-4 to TRBJ2-3; weak D call: TRBD2 (7 bases). The CDR3 sequence is 16 residues long. The germline V and J ends were trimmed by 4 bases and 4 bases, with 18 bases remaining between them. The CDR3 region has the DNA TGTGCCAGCAGTTATTTCGGGCGGGGGCCCGCAGATACGCAGTATTTT. Amino acids: CASSYFGRGPADTQYF.

In its sample, this clonotype was seen a few times. The gene calls are TRBV4-2 and TRBJ2-7; the D is unclear. The CDR3 sequence is 15 residues long. The germline V gene encodes CDR1 LGHNA and CDR2 YNFKEQ. V was pared by 1 base and J by 5 bases, with 15 bases between. In DNA, the CDR3 is TGTGCCAGCAGCCAAGTTCTGGCCATCCCGGACGAGCAGTACTTC. Its translation is CASSQVLAIPDEQYF.

CDR3 in amino acids: CASRGAYNEKLFF. The CDR3 region has the DNA TGCGCCAGCCGGGGGGCGTACAATGAAAAACTGTTTTTT. This chain joins TRBV4-1 and TRBJ1-4, with D possibly TRBD1 on 6 matching bases. The CDR3 totals 13 residues. In germline, CDR1 is MGHRA, CDR2 YSYEKL. Trimming left V 8 bases short and J 5 bases short, with 12 bases between.

The CDR3 sequence: CAISHGLAGARPYNEQFF. CDR3 nucleotide sequence: TGTGCCATCAGCCATGGACTAGCGGGGGCGAGACCCTACAATGAGCAGTTCTTC. The V gene is TRBV12-3 or TRBV12-4, the J gene TRBJ2-1; 13 nucleotides match TRBD2. J gave up 2 bases and V 10 bases, and 14 bases lay outside the gene matches. The CDR3 spans 18 residues.

There are a few counts of this clonotype. The J gene is TRBJ1-3, the V gene TRBV25-1; no reliable D call. CDR1 MGHDK and CDR2 SYGVNS come from the germline V gene. The CDR3 sequence is 13 residues long. V was shortened by 1 base and J by 7 bases, with 8 bases between the two germline ends. The CDR3 is CASSELGGNTIYF. CDR3 in DNA: TGTGCCAGCAGTGAATTAGGAGGGAACACCATATATTTT.

The chain employs TRBV7-9 and TRBJ1-1; D call uncertain. CDR1 is SEHNR and CDR2 is FQNEAQ in the germline V gene (reference sequence). The CDR3 runs to 12 residues. The V gene lost 4 bases and the J gene lost 3 bases, with 6 bases spanning the gap. As DNA, the CDR3 is TGTGCCAGCAGCTCACGCTACACTGAAGCTTTCTTT. Encoded protein: CASSSRYTEAFF.

The CDR3 nucleotides read TGTGCCAGCAGCGTCGATTCCGGGACAGGGATGTTGGAGACCCAGTACTTC. As protein: CASSVDSGTGMLETQYF. The genes are TRBV9 and TRBJ2-5; 9 nucleotides agree with TRBD1. CDR3 length: 17 residues. The J segment lost 5 bases and the V segment lost 2 bases, leaving 13 bases of the junction unmatched. The V gene's germline CDR1 is SGDLS and CDR2 YYNGEE.

This sequence joins TRBV11-2 and TRBJ1-1, with D uncertain. V was trimmed by 1 base and J by 5 bases, leaving 5 bases between them. Germline lookup yields CDR1 SGHAT and CDR2 FQNNGV. The CDR3 extends over 12 amino acids. In DNA form, the CDR3 reads TGTGCCAGCAGCTTAGTACTAACTGAAGCTTTCTTT. The encoded protein is CASSLVLTEAFF.

The sample holds a few counts of this clonotype. The V gene is TRBV7-9, the J gene TRBJ2-3; weak D call: TRBD2 (6 bases). In germline, CDR1 is SEHNR, CDR2 FQNEAQ (reference sequence). The CDR3 sequence is 17 residues long. V was shortened by 4 bases and J by 3 bases, with 20 bases between the two germline ends. CDR3 sequence: CASSSLPGGAGTDTQYF. The CDR3 DNA follows: TGTGCCAGCAGCTCATTACCCGGCGGGGCGGGGACAGATACGCAGTATTTT.